These 17 T cell receptor beta chains were all obtained from the same sample, sequenced in a study of blood T cell repertoires in COVID-19. Profiled with immunoSEQ multiplex PCR; TCRdb holds only in-frame clones, not every one. Here the sample spans some 30,000 clones, just over 85% being singletons. Sequencing was carried out using peripheral blood. These receptors were taken from a woman between 65 and 79 years old with active COVID-19.

The chain links TRBV6-5 to TRBJ2-2; D may be TRBD2 (6 bases). CDR3 length: 13 amino acids. V shed 8 bases and J shed 5 bases, with 12 bases lying between them. Germline CDR1 MNHEY, CDR2 SVGAGI. Here the CDR3 reads CASRVEGTGELFF. CDR3 bases: TGTGCCAGCCGCGTGGAGGGGACCGGGGAGCTGTTTTTT.

CDR3 protein: CASSQSTAGYGYTF. The DNA of the CDR3 is TGTGCCAGCAGCCAATCAACAGCGGGCTATGGCTACACCTTC. V gene TRBV3-1 (or the pseudogene TRBV3-2) combines with J gene TRBJ1-2; D is unresolved. CDR1 and CDR2 (germline): LGHDT, YNNKEL (reference sequence). The CDR3 sequence is 14 residues long. The V and J ends lost 2 bases and 4 bases respectively, with 11 bases between them.

The V gene is TRBV5-6, the J gene TRBJ2-7, with TRBD2 as a possible D gene (5 bases). Trimming took 2 bases from V and 3 from J, leaving 12 bases between them. CDR3 size: 14 residues. CDR1 and CDR2 from the germline V gene are SGHDT and YYEEEE. The CDR3 DNA follows: TGTGCCAGCAGCTTACCACTAGAGGGCTACGAGCAGTACTTC. This codes for CASSLPLEGYEQYF.

This clone was recorded once. The chain uses TRBV5-1 and TRBJ1-3, with D possibly matching TRBD1 (5 bases). In germline, CDR1 is SGHRS, CDR2 YFSETQ. V was clipped by 0 bases and J by 4 bases, with 11 bases between them. This CDR3 has 15 amino acids. DNA of the CDR3: TGCGCCAGCAGCTTGGGTGGGGCAGGCGGAAACACCATATATTTT. Encoded protein: CASSLGGAGGNTIYF. Filled out from reference TRBV5-1 and TRBJ1-3, the complete variable domain reads KAGVTQTPRYLIKTRGQQVTLSCSPISGHRSVSWYQQTPGQGLQFLFEYFSETQRNKGNFPGRFSGRQFSNSRSEMNVSTLELGDSALYLCASSLGGAGGNTIYFGEGSWLTVV.

This chain uses TRBV9 with TRBJ1-2, with a tentative D call TRBD1 (6 bases). V lost 4 bases and J 4 bases, leaving 17 bases between the germline ends. The CDR3 spans 15 residues. In germline, CDR1 is SGDLS, CDR2 YYNGEE. The CDR3 nucleotides are TGTGCCAGCAGCCCACATCTTGGGGACACCTATGGCTACACCTTC. Its translation: CASSPHLGDTYGYTF.

The gene calls are TRBV6-2 or TRBV6-3 and TRBJ2-5; D is perhaps TRBD1 (6 bases). Germline lookup yields CDR1 MNHEY and CDR2 SVGEGT. The V end lost 2 bases, the J end lost 4 bases, and 11 bases lay between the germline ends. CDR3 length: 14 amino acids. The CDR3 sequence: CASSYGSGAETQYF. The CDR3 DNA reads as TGTGCCAGCAGTTACGGGTCAGGGGCAGAGACCCAGTACTTC.

The V and J genes are TRBV28 and TRBJ2-2; TRBD1 agrees at 8 bases. Germline-derived CDR1 and CDR2 are MDHEN and SYDVKM. The ends lost 8 bases at V and 7 bases at J; junction bases unmatched: 3. The CDR3 is 12 residues long. The CDR3 coding sequence is TGTGCCAGCCTGACAGGGGACGGGGAGCTGTTTTTT. This encodes CASLTGDGELFF.

The chain recombines TRBV7-2 with TRBJ2-7; 12 nucleotides match TRBD2. The CDR3 is 14 amino acids. The germline CDR1 and CDR2 sequences are SGHTA and FQGNSA. J lost 7 bases, V lost 4 bases, and 5 bases had no gene match. The CDR3 loop is CASSYLAGGHEQYF. In DNA, the CDR3 is TGTGCCAGCAGCTATCTAGCGGGGGGGCATGAGCAGTACTTC. The variable domain in full, completed from reference TRBV7-2 and TRBJ2-7, reads GAGVSQSPSNKVTEKGKDVELRCDPISGHTALYWYRQSLGQGLEFLIYFQGNSAPDKSGLPSDRFSAERTGGSVSTLTIQRTQQEDSAVYLCASSYLAGGHEQYFGPGTRLTVT.

In this sample, this clone turned up once. This chain joins TRBV6-5 and TRBJ1-2, with a tentative D call TRBD1 (6 bases). CDR3 length equals 14 residues. V was pared by 8 bases and J by 2 bases, with 15 bases between. In germline, CDR1 is MNHEY, CDR2 SVGAGI. The CDR3 loop is CASSTRGQNYGYTF. The CDR3 DNA sequence: TGTGCCAGCTCCACGAGGGGACAAAACTATGGCTACACCTTC.

In its sample, this clone was seen a few times. The chain links TRBV5-1 to TRBJ2-3; D may be TRBD1 (6 bases). The germline V and J ends were trimmed by 0 bases and 4 bases, with 12 bases remaining between them. CDR3 length: 15 amino acids. Germline assignment: CDR1 SGHRS and CDR2 YFSETQ. The CDR3 DNA reads TGCGCCAGCAGCTTGGGAGGGGGTTACGCAGATACGCAGTATTTT. Amino acid sequence: CASSLGGGYADTQYF.

This clone has a single count. The chain joins TRBV4-1 to TRBJ1-2; TRBD1 aligns across 7 bases. CDR1 and CDR2 from the germline V gene are MGHRA and YSYEKL. CDR3 size: 14 residues. Germline trimming cut 1 base from V and 2 bases from J; bases unmatched to any gene: 1. CDR3 nucleotides: TGCGCCAGCAGCCAAGCGACAGGGAACTATGGCTACACCTTC. It translates to CASSQATGNYGYTF.

The V call is TRBV5-1, the J call TRBJ2-7; 10 nucleotides agree with TRBD1. This CDR3 comprises 14 residues. V lost 4 bases, J lost 5 bases, and 6 bases stayed unmatched. Germline V gene sequence: CDR1 SGHRS, CDR2 YFSETQ. Written as DNA, the CDR3 is TGCGCCAGCAGCCCGGGACAGGGGATCCACGAGCAGTACTTC. Translated: CASSPGQGIHEQYF.

CDR3 in DNA: TGTGCCAGCAGCCTTTATTCGAGCGGGGACTACAATGAGCAGTTCTTC. Translation: CASSLYSSGDYNEQFF. The chain carries TRBV7-9 and TRBJ2-1, with TRBD2 identical over 7 bases. The CDR3 totals 16 residues. Trimming removed 5 bases from V and 3 bases from J; junction bases left unmatched: 10. Looked up from germline, CDR1 is SEHNR and CDR2 is FQNEAQ (reference sequence).

As DNA, the CDR3 is TGTGCCAGCAGCTTAGGAGGTAGCGGGGGGGCCGACGAGCAGTACTTC. This translates into CASSLGGSGGADEQYF. V is TRBV7-6 and J is TRBJ2-7, with 11 bases fitting TRBD2. Per the germline V gene, CDR1 is SGHVS and CDR2 is FNYEAQ. The CDR3 covers 16 residues. The V and J ends lost 1 base and 5 bases, in that order; junction bases with no gene match: 7.

The chain employs TRBV2 and TRBJ2-5; D gene uncertain. Deletions cut 4 bases from V and 1 base from J, with 7 bases between. CDR3 length: 13 amino acids. Germline loops: CDR1 SNHLY, CDR2 FYNNEI. The CDR3 DNA follows: TGTGCCAGCAGTGGGAGCCTCCAAGAGACCCAGTACTTC. Its translation is CASSGSLQETQYF.

Only one count was recorded for this clone. The gene calls are TRBV6-5 and TRBJ2-6; perhaps TRBD1 as D (5 bases). The CDR3 sequence is 15 residues long. Germline V gene sequence: CDR1 MNHEY, CDR2 SVGAGI. Trimming took off 8 bases at V and 2 bases at J, with 13 bases between the two ends. The CDR3, as DNA: TGTGCCAGCGGGGTTGGGGCTACTGGGGCCAACGTCCTGACTTTC. Translation gives CASGVGATGANVLTF.

This rearrangement joins TRBV7-2 to TRBJ2-5; 8 positions agree with TRBD2. Germline V gene lookup returns CDR1 SGHTA and CDR2 FQGNSA. The CDR3 runs to 16 residues. With V trimmed by 4 bases and J by 5 bases, 12 bases remained unmatched. Written as DNA, the CDR3 is TGTGCCAGCAGCTCCCTAGCGGGCCCTACCGGGGAGACCCAGTACTTC. Translating it yields CASSSLAGPTGETQYF.